The entry below gives a single T cell receptor (beta chain) sequence along with its context. Its antigen is unidentified. The libraries were made with immunoSEQ v3.0 at survey level. Data came from immunoSEQ multiplex PCR; TCRdb stores just in-frame clones and leaves some out. Altogether 16,000 or so clones are present, around 83% being singletons, with the ten largest covering around 5.2%. The sample is drawn from a study of long-term antiretroviral therapy in people with HIV. Study results and caveats: Although diversity increased after ART, it remained lower than in transplant donor controls.

The clonotype comes from a woman between 40 and 55 years old with HIV. The material sequenced was unsorted PBMCs, taken 0.5 years after starting antiretroviral therapy.

The CDR3 sequence: CASSQTTGRNQPQHF. The DNA for the CDR3 is TGTGCCAGCAGCCAAACGACAGGGAGGAATCAGCCCCAGCATTTT. The V gene is TRBV7-8, the J gene TRBJ1-5, with 7 bases aligning to TRBD1. The V gene's germline CDR1 is SGHVS and CDR2 FQNEAQ. This CDR3 contains 15 residues. V lost 5 bases, J lost 4 bases, and 8 bases stayed unmatched.